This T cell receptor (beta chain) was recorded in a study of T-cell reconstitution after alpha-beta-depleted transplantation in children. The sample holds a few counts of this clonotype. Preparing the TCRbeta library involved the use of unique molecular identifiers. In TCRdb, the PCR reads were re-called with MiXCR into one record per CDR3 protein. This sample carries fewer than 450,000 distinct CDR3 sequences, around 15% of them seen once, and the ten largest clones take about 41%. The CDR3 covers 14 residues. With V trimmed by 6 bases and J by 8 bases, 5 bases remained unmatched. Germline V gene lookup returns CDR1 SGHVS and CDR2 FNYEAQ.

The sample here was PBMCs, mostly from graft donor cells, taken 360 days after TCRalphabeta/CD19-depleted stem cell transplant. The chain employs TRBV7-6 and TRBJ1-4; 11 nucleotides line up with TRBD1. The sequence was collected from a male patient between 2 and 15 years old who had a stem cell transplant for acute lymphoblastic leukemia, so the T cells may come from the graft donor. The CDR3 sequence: CASSSGTGGEKLFF. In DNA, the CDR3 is TGTGCCAGCAGTTCCGGGACAGGGGGGGAAAAACTGTTTTTT.